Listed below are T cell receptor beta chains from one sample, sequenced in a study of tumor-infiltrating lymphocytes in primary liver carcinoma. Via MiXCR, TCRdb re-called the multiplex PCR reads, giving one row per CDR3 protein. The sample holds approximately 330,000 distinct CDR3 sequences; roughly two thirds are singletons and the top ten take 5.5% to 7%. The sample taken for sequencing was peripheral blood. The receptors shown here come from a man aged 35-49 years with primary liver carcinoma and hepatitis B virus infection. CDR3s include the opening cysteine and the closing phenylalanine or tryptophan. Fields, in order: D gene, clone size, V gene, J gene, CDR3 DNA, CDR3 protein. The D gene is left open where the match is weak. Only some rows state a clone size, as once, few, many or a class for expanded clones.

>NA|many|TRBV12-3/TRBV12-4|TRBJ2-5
TGTGCCAGCAGTATTTCGGAAGAGACCCAGTACTTC
CASSISEETQYF
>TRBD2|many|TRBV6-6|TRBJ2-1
TGTGCCAGCAGCCCGACTAGCATACTATCGGACAATGAGCAGTTCTTC
CASSPTSILSDNEQFF
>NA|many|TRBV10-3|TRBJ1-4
TGTGCCATCAGTGAGTCCCGGGAATCTAATGAAAAACTGTTTTTT
CAISESRESNEKLFF
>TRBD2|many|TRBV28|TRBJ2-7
TGTGCCAGCAGGATAATGACTAGCGGGGCCTACGAGCAGTACTTC
CASRIMTSGAYEQYF
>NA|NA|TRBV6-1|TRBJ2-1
TGTGCCAGCAGTGAGGGGGGCGCATGGGATGATCAGTTCTTC
CASSEGGAWDDQFF
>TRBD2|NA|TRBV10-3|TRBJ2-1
TGTGCCATCCTCAAGCGGGAGCTCGATGAGCAGTTCTTC
CAILKRELDEQFF
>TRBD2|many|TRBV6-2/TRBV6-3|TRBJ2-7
TGTGCCGGTAAAAGAGCGGGAGAATTCCACGAGCAGTACTTC
CAGKRAGEFHEQYF
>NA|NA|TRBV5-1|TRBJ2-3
TGCGCCAGCCAAGCCACAGATACGCAGTATTTT
CASQATDTQYF
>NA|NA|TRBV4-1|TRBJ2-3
TGCGCCAGCAGCAACTACCCGACAGGCCGGAGCAAAGATAAGCAGTATTTT
CASSNYPTGRSKDKQYF
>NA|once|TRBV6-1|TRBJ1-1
TGTGTCAGCACCGCCATGGGGGTTAGCACTGAAGCTTTCTTT
CVSTAMGVSTEAFF
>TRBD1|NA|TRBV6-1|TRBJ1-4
TGTGCCAGCAATGGACCGGGACAGGGCCGTGAAAAACTGTTTTTT
CASNGPGQGREKLFF
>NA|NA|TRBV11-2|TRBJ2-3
TGCGCCAGCAACTACCTCACAGGGAGCACAGATACGCAGTATTTT
CASNYLTGSTDTQYF
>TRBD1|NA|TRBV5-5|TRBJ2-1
TGTGCCAGCAGCTTGGTTCGGGACAGGGGTAGCGTTGAGCAGTTCTTC
CASSLVRDRGSVEQFF
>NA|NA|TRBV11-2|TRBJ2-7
TGTGCCAGCAGCCAGGGGATAGGGAGAACCTACGAGCAATACTTC
CASSQGIGRTYEQYF
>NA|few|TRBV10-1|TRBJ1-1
TGCGCCAGCAGTGACGATCCGAACACTGAAGCTTTCTTT
CASSDDPNTEAFF
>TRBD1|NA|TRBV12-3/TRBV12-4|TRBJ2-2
TGTGCCAGCAGGGAAGGGTCAGGGGGCACTGGGGAGCTGTTTTTT
CASREGSGGTGELFF
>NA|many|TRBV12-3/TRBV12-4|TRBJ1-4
TGTGCCAGCAGTTTTATGCCCACCGGGCCGGTTGAAAAACTGTTTTTT
CASSFMPTGPVEKLFF
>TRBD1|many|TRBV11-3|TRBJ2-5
TGTGCCAGCAGTCGGACAGGGGGCTTGGGAGAGACCCAGTACTTC
CASSRTGGLGETQYF
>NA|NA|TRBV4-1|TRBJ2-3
TGCGCCAGCAGCCAACGCCTAGCCAGAGGCACAGATACGCAGTATTTT
CASSQRLARGTDTQYF
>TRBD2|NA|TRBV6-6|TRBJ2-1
TGTGCCAGCAGTTATCTAGCGGGATTGAGGTTAGGTTATGAGCAGTTCTTC
CASSYLAGLRLGYEQFF